The present T cell receptor beta chain was sequenced within a study of graft-versus-host responses after intestinal transplantation. Study-level information: In this cohort, recipients had multivisceral, liver-intestinal, or isolated intestinal transplants. Induction with anti-thymocyte globulin, then tacrolimus and steroids for three to four years, was given to all recipients.

On this clone: Its antigen is unidentified.

Only in-frame clones appear in the TCRdb table, and some are missing; sequencing was by immunoSEQ multiplex PCR. The profile shows fewer than 85,000 clones, nearly 85% of them singletons. There are 14 residues in the CDR3. The V segment lost 2 bases and the J segment 3 bases; nucleotides outside the gene matches: 1. CDR1 is LNHNV and CDR2 is YYDKDF in the germline V gene (reference sequence). This chain links TRBV15 with TRBJ1-3; 7 bases fit TRBD1. The sequenced sample was unstimulated CD4+ T cells sorted from spleen or lymph node cells, obtained before transplant. The receptor was isolated from a human donor who was the organ donor for an intestinal transplant. CDR3 nucleotide sequence: TGTGCCACCAGCAGAAGGGGGCTTGGAAACACCATATATTTT. This encodes CATSRRGLGNTIYF.